The next 13 T cell receptor beta chains were all read from a single sample in a study of cytomegalovirus exposure and HLA in healthy donors. PCR primers comprised 60 Vbeta and 13 Jbeta primers. Sequencing used immunoSEQ multiplex PCR; TCRdb keeps in-frame clones, though not all of them. The table has 150,000 to 200,000 clones, around 90% seen once. The sample consisted of PBMCs. Source of these receptors: a boy younger than 10 in good health and CMV-seronegative.

This rearrangement joins TRBV9 to TRBJ2-2; 12 bases are a match to TRBD2. CDR1 and CDR2 (germline): SGDLS, YYNGEE. The CDR3 has 17 amino acids. Unmatched junction bases numbered 7, after V lost 5 bases and J lost 2 bases. The CDR3 reads CASSALAGGPNTGELFF. In DNA form, the CDR3 reads TGTGCCAGCAGTGCGCTAGCGGGAGGGCCCAACACCGGGGAGCTGTTTTTT.

The gene calls are TRBV18 and TRBJ2-1; the match to TRBD1 covers 12 bases. The junction had 20 bases not matched to a gene; V was cut back by 4 bases and J by 10 bases. Germline values: CDR1 KGHSH, CDR2 LQKENI. This CDR3 is 19 amino acids long. CDR3 sequence: CASSLIPPGTGGAGLEQFF. The CDR3 region has the DNA TGTGCCAGCTCACTAATCCCCCCTGGGACAGGGGGCGCTGGGTTAGAGCAGTTCTTC.

The V and J genes are TRBV4-2 and TRBJ2-3, with D possibly TRBD1 on 5 matching bases. Trimming pared 5 bases from V and 3 bases from J, leaving 15 bases between. CDR3 length equals 15 residues. Germline V gene lookup returns CDR1 LGHNA and CDR2 YNFKEQ. The chain's CDR3 is CASSLRQPSTDTQYF. For the CDR3, the DNA is TGTGCCAGCAGCTTACGACAGCCAAGTACAGATACGCAGTATTTT.

V gene TRBV7-9 combines with J gene TRBJ2-3, with D maybe TRBD2 (6 bases). The germline gives CDR1 SEHNR, CDR2 FQNEAQ (reference sequence). CDR3 length: 15 residues. Trimming shortened V by 5 bases and J by 0 bases, and 12 bases separated the two germline ends. DNA of the CDR3: TGTGCCAGCAGCCCACGGGAGACTAGCACAGATACGCAGTATTTT. Residues: CASSPRETSTDTQYF. Together with reference TRBV7-9 and TRBJ2-3, the CDR3 gives the full variable domain: DTGVSQNPRHKITKRGQNVTFRCDPISEHNRLYWYRQTLGQGPEFLTYFQNEAQLEKSRLLSDRFSAERPKGSFSTLEIQRTEQGDSAMYLCASSPRETSTDTQYFGPGTRLTVL.

The chain links TRBV2 to TRBJ2-1; possibly TRBD2 for D (5 bases). CDR1 is SNHLY and CDR2 is FYNNEI in the germline V gene. The CDR3 contains 19 residues. V lost 0 bases and J lost 7, with 25 bases in between. The CDR3 DNA reads as TGTGCCAGCAGTGAAGCATTGATGTCGCGAGGGAAGGTGAGAAATGAGCAGTTCTTC. It yields the protein CASSEALMSRGKVRNEQFF. The variable domain in full, with the rest retrieved from reference TRBV2 and TRBJ2-1, is EPEVTQTPSHQVTQMGQEVILRCVPISNHLYFYWYRQILGQKVEFLVSFYNNEISEKSEIFDDQFSVERPDGSNFTLKIRSTKLEDSAMYFCASSEALMSRGKVRNEQFFGPGTRLTVL.

The CDR3 reads CASSGLGGSDGYTF. In DNA, the CDR3 is TGTGCCAGCAGTGGCCTGGGGGGTTCCGATGGCTACACCTTC. This chain joins TRBV2 and TRBJ1-2; D may be TRBD1 (5 bases). With 4 bases removed from V and 6 bases from J, the gap between germline ends came to 15 bases. Germline V gene data show CDR1 as SNHLY and CDR2 as FYNNEI. CDR3 size: 14 residues.

The gene calls are TRBV28 and TRBJ2-5; 12 bases align to TRBD1. The J call may be in error: the DNA end matches TRBJ2-7 better. Germline V gene sequence: CDR1 MDHEN, CDR2 SYDVKM. This CDR3 is built from 15 residues. The CDR3 sequence is CASTTKGQGAYEQYF. The CDR3 region has the DNA TGTGCCAGCACCACGAAGGGACAGGGGGCTTACGAGCAGTACTTC.

This clone appeared a single time. J is TRBJ2-3 and V is TRBV5-1; TRBD2 is a possible D gene (6 bases). CDR1 SGHRS and CDR2 YFSETQ come from the germline V gene. V was trimmed by 0 bases and J by 1 base, leaving 9 bases between them. The CDR3 has 15 amino acids. The CDR3 DNA sequence: TGCGCCAGCAGCTTGGTAGGCGGGGGCACAGATACGCAGTATTTT. As protein: CASSLVGGGTDTQYF.

The J gene is TRBJ1-1, the V gene TRBV30; possible D gene TRBD1, 5 bases. Germline assignment: CDR1 GTSNPN and CDR2 SVGIG (reference sequence). The V gene lost 2 bases and the J gene lost 5 bases, with 9 bases spanning the gap. This CDR3 is built from 12 residues. The CDR3 bases are TGTGCCTGGAGTAGGGGTGGGACTGAAGCTTTCTTT. Translation: CAWSRGGTEAFF. Full variable domain (remainder filled in from reference TRBV30 and TRBJ1-1): SQTIHQWPATLVQPVGSPLSLECTVEGTSNPNLYWYRQAAGRGLQLLFYSVGIGQISSEVPQNLSASRPQDRQFILSSKKLLLSDSGFYLCAWSRGGTEAFFGQGTRLTVV.

The rearrangement uses TRBV5-1 and TRBJ2-1, with TRBD1 identical over 10 bases. Germline CDR1 SGHRS, CDR2 YFSETQ. CDR3 size: 13 residues. V shed 4 bases, J shed 8 bases, and the junction held 3 bases outside the gene matches. CDR3 region: CASSRDRGHEQFF. As DNA, the CDR3 is TGCGCCAGCAGCCGGGACAGGGGCCATGAGCAGTTCTTC.

The chain carries TRBV28 and TRBJ2-7; a possible D gene is TRBD1 (6 bases). CDR1 and CDR2 (germline): MDHEN, SYDVKM. V gave up 8 bases and J gave up 6 bases, with 17 bases separating them. The CDR3 length is 13 residues. The DNA for the CDR3 is TGTGCCAGCGGGACAAGCCTTCCGGGCGAGCAGTACTTC. Its translation is CASGTSLPGEQYF.

The rearrangement joins TRBV5-4 to TRBJ2-1, with 10 bases aligning to TRBD2. The CDR3 consists of 15 residues. Trimming took 3 bases from V and 6 from J; bases not matched to a gene: 6. Germline values: CDR1 SGHNT, CDR2 YYREEE (reference sequence). The CDR3 spells CASSSILAGSNEQFF. CDR3 nucleotides: TGTGCCAGCAGCTCGATACTAGCGGGATCCAATGAGCAGTTCTTC.

The DNA for the CDR3 is TGTGCCAGCAGCTCTCGGGACAGGGAACCCGGGGAGCTGTTTTTT. This gives the protein CASSSRDREPGELFF. The chain carries TRBV5-6 and TRBJ2-2; 9 bases agree with TRBD1. V gave up 3 bases and J gave up 6 bases; unmatched junction bases: 6. Germline V gene sequence: CDR1 SGHDT, CDR2 YYEEEE. The CDR3 has 15 residues.